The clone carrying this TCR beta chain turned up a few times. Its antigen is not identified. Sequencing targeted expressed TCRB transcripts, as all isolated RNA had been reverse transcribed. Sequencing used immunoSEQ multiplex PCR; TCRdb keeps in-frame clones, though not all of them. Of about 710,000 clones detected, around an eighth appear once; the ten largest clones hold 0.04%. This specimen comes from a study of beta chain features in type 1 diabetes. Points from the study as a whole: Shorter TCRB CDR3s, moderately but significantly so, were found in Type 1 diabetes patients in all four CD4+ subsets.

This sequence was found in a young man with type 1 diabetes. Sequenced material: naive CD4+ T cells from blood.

The CDR3 reads CASSPPGQGMGEQYF. Here the CDR3 DNA reads TGTGCCAGCTCACCACCGGGACAGGGAATGGGGGAGCAGTACTTC. The V and J genes are TRBV18 and TRBJ2-7; 9 bases are a match to TRBD1. Germline V gives CDR1 KGHSH, CDR2 LQKENI. Trimming took 0 bases from V and 7 from J; bases not matched to a gene: 7. The CDR3 is made up of 15 amino acids.